These 2 T cell receptor beta chains originate from one sample sequenced in a study of T cells in localized non-small cell lung cancer. The data were produced by immunoSEQ multiplex PCR, yet TCRdb's version contains in-frame clones alone and is incomplete. The data show around 25,000 clones, roughly four fifths seen once. The specimen comprised peripheral blood, sampled before any cancer treatment. Source of these receptors: a woman aged 35-75 years with stage I lung adenocarcinoma.

This clone showed up just once. The chain carries TRBV4-3 and TRBJ1-1, with TRBD1 identical over 11 bases. Per the germline V gene, CDR1 is LGHNA and CDR2 is YSLEER. The CDR3 covers 15 residues. With 4 bases clipped from V and 4 bases from J, the junction kept 5 bases outside the gene matches. CDR3 amino acids: CASSPRDRGGTEAFF. CDR3 DNA sequence: TGCGCCAGCAGCCCTAGGGACAGGGGGGGCACTGAAGCTTTCTTT.

The chain employs TRBV5-6 and TRBJ2-7; unclear D gene. V lost 1 base and J 9 bases, leaving 8 bases between the germline ends. Per germline, CDR1 SGHDT and CDR2 YYEEEE. CDR3 length: 11 amino acids. This CDR3 reads CASSLKSVQYF. In DNA form, the CDR3 reads TGTGCCAGCAGCTTGAAATCCGTGCAGTACTTC.